One TCR beta chain is described in this entry. V shed 3 bases and J 1 base; nucleotides not matched to a gene: 3. This CDR3 region has 15 residues. Germline-derived CDR1 and CDR2 are SGHTA and FQGTGA. These data belong to a study of T cell changes during pregnancy in multiple sclerosis. Only in-frame clones appear in the TCRdb table, and some are missing; sequencing was by immunoSEQ multiplex PCR. Found here are about 27,000 clones, roughly 90% of them singletons; the top ten hold roughly 8.3%. This TCR came from a female donor with multiple sclerosis, enrolled in a pregnancy study. The sequences come from CD8+ T cells from peripheral blood mononuclear cells, collected in the second trimester of pregnancy. V gene TRBV7-3 combines with J gene TRBJ2-1, with TRBD2 matching 7 bases. CDR3 loop: CASSFMGGSYNEQFF. The DNA for the CDR3 is TGTGCCAGCAGCTTCATGGGGGGGTCCTACAATGAGCAGTTCTTC.